The 13 T cell receptor beta chains below all came from one sample that was sequenced in a study of cytomegalovirus exposure and HLA in healthy donors. PCR amplification relied on 60 Vbeta primers (plus 13 Jbeta primers). Data came from immunoSEQ multiplex PCR; TCRdb stores just in-frame clones and leaves some out. Of roughly 120,000 clones listed, about four fifths are singletons. The sequencing input was PBMCs. All receptors derive from a man in his forties or fifties in good health and CMV-seronegative.

This clone was picked up a small number of times. The chain uses TRBV10-3 and TRBJ1-5; D unresolved. Germline V gene data show CDR1 as ENHRY and CDR2 as SYGVKD. Trimming removed 3 bases at V and 7 bases at J, with 13 bases between. This CDR3 is 14 amino acids long. The CDR3 loop is CAISDEESGQPQHF. The CDR3, as DNA: TGTGCCATCAGTGATGAGGAGAGCGGGCAGCCCCAGCATTTT.

The chain is built from TRBV7-6 and TRBJ1-1; D gene ambiguous. This CDR3 comprises 14 residues. Germline V gene lookup returns CDR1 SGHVS and CDR2 FNYEAQ. Trimming pared 0 bases from V and 1 base from J, leaving 6 bases between. In nucleotides, the CDR3 is TGTGCCAGCAGCTTAGCAGGGAGGAACACTGAAGCTTTCTTT. Protein product: CASSLAGRNTEAFF.

This clone was observed a handful of times. The chain employs TRBV19 and TRBJ1-1; no definite D call. V gave up 3 bases and J gave up 0 bases, with 8 bases separating them. Per germline, CDR1 LNHDA and CDR2 SQIVND (reference sequence). The CDR3 length is 14 residues. The CDR3 DNA sequence: TGTGCCAGTAGTATCGGGTTCGTGAACACTGAAGCTTTCTTT. Translated, it gives CASSIGFVNTEAFF.

The chain combines TRBV7-8 with TRBJ2-4; D possibly corresponds to TRBD1 (6 bases). Germline assignment: CDR1 SGHVS and CDR2 FQNEAQ. Between the trimmed V and J ends, which lost 3 bases and 4 bases, there was a span of 10 bases. The CDR3 sequence is 14 residues long. The CDR3 nucleotides are TGTGCCAGCAGCTTGGACAGCGTAAAAAACATTCAGTACTTC. Translating it yields CASSLDSVKNIQYF.

This sequence joins TRBV7-7 and TRBJ1-2; possible D gene TRBD1, 6 bases. The CDR3 extends over 16 amino acids. Germline V lookup: CDR1 SSHAT, CDR2 FNYEAQ (reference sequence). The ends were cut back, 2 bases at V and 5 bases at J, with 18 bases in the middle. The CDR3 DNA is TGTGCCAGCAGCTTAAGACAGGACGGTACTTTGTATGGCTACACCTTC. It is translated as CASSLRQDGTLYGYTF. The full variable domain, with the rest looked up from reference TRBV7-7 and TRBJ1-2, is GAGVSQSPRYKVTKRGQDVTLRCDPISSHATLYWYQQALGQGPEFLTYFNYEAQPDKSGLPSDRFSAERPEGSISTLTIQRTEQRDSAMYRCASSLRQDGTLYGYTFGSGTRLTVV.

Turning to this clone: This sample includes further DNA sequences coding for the same CDR3. The CDR3 region is CASSLSSGSGTEAFF. The CDR3 bases are TGTGCCAGCAGCCTCTCTTCAGGGTCAGGCACTGAAGCTTTCTTT. The genes are TRBV6-6 and TRBJ1-1, with TRBD1 as a possible D gene (5 bases). V lost 6 bases and J lost 4, with 18 bases in between. The germline CDR1 and CDR2 sequences are MNHNY and SVGAGI (reference sequence). This CDR3 has 15 amino acids.

The chain employs TRBV6-1 and TRBJ1-2; D is possibly TRBD1 (5 bases). Per germline, CDR1 MNHNS and CDR2 SASEGT. The V gene lost 2 bases and the J gene lost 4 bases, with 8 bases spanning the gap. The CDR3 contains 13 residues. The CDR3 protein is CASSEWGVYGYTF. CDR3 coding DNA: TGTGCCAGCAGTGAATGGGGGGTCTATGGCTACACCTTC.

The chain couples TRBV2 to TRBJ1-1; a weak D match, TRBD1 (5 bases). The CDR3 is 11 amino acids. Germline V gives CDR1 SNHLY, CDR2 FYNNEI. V lost 7 bases and J 11 bases, leaving 14 bases between the germline ends. DNA of the CDR3: TGTGCCAGCATTTCGGCAGGGAATGCTTTCTTT. This translates into CASISAGNAFF.

The V and J genes are TRBV19 and TRBJ1-5; 8 positions agree with TRBD1. CDR3 size: 13 residues. The junction had 6 bases not matched to a gene; V was cut back by 5 bases and J by 9 bases. The germline gives CDR1 LNHDA, CDR2 SQIVND (reference sequence). The CDR3 reads CASSWDRTGPQHF. The CDR3, as DNA: TGTGCCAGTAGTTGGGACAGGACGGGGCCCCAGCATTTT.

The chain has TRBV9 and TRBJ1-1, with TRBD1 identical over 9 bases. CDR1 is SGDLS, CDR2 YYNGEE, per germline. The CDR3 sequence is 16 residues long. V lost 3 bases, J lost 4 bases, and 10 bases stayed unmatched. The CDR3 DNA reads TGTGCCAGCAGCGAAACCGTACAGGGGGCGAGCACTGAAGCTTTCTTT. Protein: CASSETVQGASTEAFF.

The chain carries TRBV5-5 and TRBJ2-6, with 10 bases aligning to TRBD1. The CDR3 is 16 amino acids. J lost 4 bases, V lost 4 bases, and 5 bases had no gene match. The germline CDR1 and CDR2 sequences are SGHKS and YYEKEE (reference sequence). CDR3 protein: CASSQGTGAGANVLTF. The CDR3 nucleotides read TGTGCCAGCAGCCAAGGGACAGGGGCCGGGGCCAACGTCCTGACTTTC. The full variable domain, in which reference TRBV5-5 and TRBJ2-6 provide the parts outside the CDR3, is DAGVTQSPTHLIKTRGQQVTLRCSPISGHKSVSWYQQVLGQGPQFIFQYYEKEERGRGNFPDRFSARQFPNYSSELNVNALLLGDSALYLCASSQGTGAGANVLTFGAGSRLTVL.

The chain's CDR3 is CASKGGGTWNEKLFF. In nucleotides, the CDR3 is TGTGCCAGCAAGGGGGGAGGGACATGGAATGAAAAACTGTTTTTT. The rearrangement links TRBV2 to TRBJ1-4; possibly TRBD1 for D (6 bases). CDR1 and CDR2 from the germline V gene are SNHLY and FYNNEI. The CDR3 spans 15 residues. V gave up 7 bases and J gave up 5 bases, with 17 bases separating them.

The rearrangement joins TRBV5-4 to TRBJ2-2, with 8 bases that match TRBD1. The CDR3 is 16 residues long. The V and J ends lost 4 bases and 6 bases, in that order; junction bases with no gene match: 11. Germline CDR1 reads SGHNT; CDR2 reads YYREEE (reference sequence). The CDR3 loop reads CASSQGQGRMAGELFF. In DNA, the CDR3 is TGTGCCAGCAGCCAAGGACAGGGCAGGATGGCCGGGGAGCTGTTTTTT.